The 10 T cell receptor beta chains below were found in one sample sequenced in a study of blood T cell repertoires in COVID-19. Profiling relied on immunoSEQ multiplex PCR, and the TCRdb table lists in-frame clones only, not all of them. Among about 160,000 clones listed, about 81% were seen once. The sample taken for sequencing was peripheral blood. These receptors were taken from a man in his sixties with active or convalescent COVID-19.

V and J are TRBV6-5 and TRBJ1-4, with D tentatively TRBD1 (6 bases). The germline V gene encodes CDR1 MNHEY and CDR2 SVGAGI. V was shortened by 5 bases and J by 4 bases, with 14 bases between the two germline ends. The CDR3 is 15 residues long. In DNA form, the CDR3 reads TGTGCCAGCAGTACGGAACAGGGTGGTAATGAAAAACTGTTTTTT. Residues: CASSTEQGGNEKLFF.

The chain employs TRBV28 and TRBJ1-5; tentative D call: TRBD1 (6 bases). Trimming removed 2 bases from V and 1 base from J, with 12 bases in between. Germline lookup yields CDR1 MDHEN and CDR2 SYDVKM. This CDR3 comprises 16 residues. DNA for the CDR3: TGTGCCAGCAGTTTAACGAATGGACAGAGCAATCAGCCCCAGCATTTT. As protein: CASSLTNGQSNQPQHF. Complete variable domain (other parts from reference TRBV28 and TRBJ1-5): DVKVTQSSRYLVKRTGEKVFLECVQDMDHENMFWYRQDPGLGLRLIYFSYDVKMKEKGDIPEGYSVSREKKERFSLILESASTNQTSMYLCASSLTNGQSNQPQHFGDGTRLSIL.

The CDR3 coding sequence is TGTGCCAGCAGTCAACCCGGCCCACCTAAGGAGGACGAGCAGTACTTC. Translating it yields CASSQPGPPKEDEQYF. This chain links TRBV11-1 with TRBJ2-7; maybe TRBD2 (5 bases). Germline-derived CDR1 and CDR2 are SGHAT and FQDESV (reference sequence). CDR3 length equals 16 residues. With 6 bases removed from V and 5 bases from J, the gap between germline ends came to 23 bases.

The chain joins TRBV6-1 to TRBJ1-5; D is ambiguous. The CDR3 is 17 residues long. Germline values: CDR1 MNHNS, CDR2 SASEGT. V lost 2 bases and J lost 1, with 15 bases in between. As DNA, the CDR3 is TGTGCCAGCAGTGAAATCACAGCTCATCCCAGCAATCAGCCCCAGCATTTT. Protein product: CASSEITAHPSNQPQHF.

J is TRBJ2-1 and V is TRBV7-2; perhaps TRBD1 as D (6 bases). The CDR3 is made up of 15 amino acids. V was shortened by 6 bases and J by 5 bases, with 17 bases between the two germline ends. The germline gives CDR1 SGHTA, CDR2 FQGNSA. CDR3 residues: CASSQQGRVNNEQFF. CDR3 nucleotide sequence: TGTGCCAGCAGTCAACAGGGTAGGGTTAACAATGAGCAGTTCTTC.

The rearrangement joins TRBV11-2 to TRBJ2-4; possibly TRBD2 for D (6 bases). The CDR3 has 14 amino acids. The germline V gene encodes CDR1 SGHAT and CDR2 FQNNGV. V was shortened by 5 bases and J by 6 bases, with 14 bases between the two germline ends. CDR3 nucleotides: TGTGCCAGCAGCCCAACGATGGGGGGAAACATTCAGTACTTC. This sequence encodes CASSPTMGGNIQYF.

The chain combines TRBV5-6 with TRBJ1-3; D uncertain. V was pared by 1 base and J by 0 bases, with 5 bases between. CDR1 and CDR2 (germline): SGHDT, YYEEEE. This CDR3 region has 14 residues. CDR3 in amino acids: CASSLPSSGNTIYF. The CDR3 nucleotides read TGTGCCAGCAGCTTGCCCAGCTCTGGAAACACCATATATTTT.

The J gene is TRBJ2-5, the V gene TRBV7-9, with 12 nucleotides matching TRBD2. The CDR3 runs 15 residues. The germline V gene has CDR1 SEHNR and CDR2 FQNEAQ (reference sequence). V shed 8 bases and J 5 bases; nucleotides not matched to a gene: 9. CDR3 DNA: TGTGCCAGCCACACGGCTAGCGGGAGGGTGGAGACCCAGTACTTC. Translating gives CASHTASGRVETQYF.

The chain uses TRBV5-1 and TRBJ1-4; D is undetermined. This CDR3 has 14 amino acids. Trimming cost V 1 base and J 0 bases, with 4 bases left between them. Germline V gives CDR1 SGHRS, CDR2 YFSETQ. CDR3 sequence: CASSLSATNEKLFF. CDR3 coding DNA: TGCGCCAGCAGCTTGTCCGCAACTAATGAAAAACTGTTTTTT.

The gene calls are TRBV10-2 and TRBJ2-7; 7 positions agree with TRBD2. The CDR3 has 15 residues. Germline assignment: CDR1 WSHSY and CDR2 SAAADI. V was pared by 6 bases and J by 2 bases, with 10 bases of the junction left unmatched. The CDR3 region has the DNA TGCGCCAGCAGGAGGGAGCGGGGTGAAACCTACGAGCAGTACTTC. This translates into CASRRERGETYEQYF.